The source of this T cell receptor (beta chain) is a study of T-cell memory formation after mild COVID-19. Whole-study findings and limits: CD4+ contracting clones were mainly CM and EM; CD8+ ones, EMRA. Day 15 to 85 contracting clones showed balanced CD4/CD8; day 15 to 37 expanders favored CD4+. Cross-reactive memory appears to have joined, as suggested by some responding clones showing up in pre-infection memory.

This clonotype was observed many times. Its target is not known. The V and J ends lost 2 bases and 2 bases respectively, with 16 bases between them. The CDR3 has 16 residues. The V gene's germline CDR1 is SGHRS and CDR2 YFSETQ. Constant-segment primers served in 5'RACE that generated TCR alpha and TCR beta cDNA libraries bearing sample barcodes and UMIs. Each CDR3 protein is one row after TCRdb ran MiXCR on the 5' RACE reads. The sample shows approximately 100,000 distinct CDR3 sequences, 8.5% to 14% of them seen only once. The sequence was obtained from a man aged 18 to 35 who had mild COVID-19 (a few samples of this study predate the infection). Cell type and time point are not known. The V call is TRBV5-1, the J call TRBJ2-5; D tentatively fits TRBD1 or TRBD2 (5 bases each). Input material: PBMCs or a T cell subset sorted from them (not recorded which). The CDR3 region has the DNA TGCGCCAGCAGCTTAAGTCCGGGACGACCGCAAGAGACCCAGTACTTC. Encoded protein: CASSLSPGRPQETQYF.